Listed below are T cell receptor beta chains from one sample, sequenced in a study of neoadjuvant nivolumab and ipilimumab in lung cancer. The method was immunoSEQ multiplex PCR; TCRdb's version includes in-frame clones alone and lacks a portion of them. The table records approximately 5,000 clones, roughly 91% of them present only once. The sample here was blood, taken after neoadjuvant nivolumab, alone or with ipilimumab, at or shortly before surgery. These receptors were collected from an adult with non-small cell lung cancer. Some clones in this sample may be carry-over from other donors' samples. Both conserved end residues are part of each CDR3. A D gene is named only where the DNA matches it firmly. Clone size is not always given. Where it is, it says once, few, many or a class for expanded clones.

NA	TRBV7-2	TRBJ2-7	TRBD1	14	CASSLWDRLNEQYF	TGTGCCAGCAGCCTTTGGGACAGGCTAAACGAGCAGTACTTC
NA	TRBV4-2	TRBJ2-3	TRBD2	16	CASSQELAGGTDTQYF	TGTGCCAGCAGCCAGGAACTAGCGGGGGGAACAGATACGCAGTATTTT
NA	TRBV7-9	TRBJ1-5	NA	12	CASSLVGRPQHF	TGTGCCAGCAGCTTAGTAGGCCGGCCCCAGCATTTT
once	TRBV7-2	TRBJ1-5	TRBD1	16	CASSYGQGASNQPQHF	TGTGCCAGCAGCTACGGACAGGGGGCAAGCAATCAGCCCCAGCATTTT
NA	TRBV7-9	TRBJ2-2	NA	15	CASSRGDGVTGELFF	TGTGCCAGCAGCCGTGGGGACGGAGTCACCGGGGAGCTGTTTTTT
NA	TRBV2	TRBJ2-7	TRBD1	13	CAITGTDSYEQYF	TGTGCCATCACCGGGACAGACTCCTACGAGCAGTACTTC
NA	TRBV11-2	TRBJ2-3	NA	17	CASSFDGYKSGTDTQYF	TGTGCCAGCAGCTTCGATGGTTACAAATCGGGCACAGATACGCAGTATTTT
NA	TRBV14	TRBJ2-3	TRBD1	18	CASSQDPLGRGWRDTQYF	TGTGCCAGCAGCCAAGATCCCTTGGGCAGGGGGTGGAGAGATACGCAGTATTTT
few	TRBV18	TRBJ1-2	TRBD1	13	CASSMTGDVGYTF	TGTGCCAGCTCAATGACAGGGGACGTGGGCTACACCTTC
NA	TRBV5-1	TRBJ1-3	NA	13	CASSLGQRNTIYF	TGCGCCAGCAGCTTGGGACAAAGAAACACCATATATTTT